Presented here are 22 T cell receptor beta chains from one specimen sequenced in a study of cytomegalovirus exposure and HLA in healthy donors (dated by TCRdb to 2016 to 2017). Receptor amplification or capture employed the immunoSEQ multiplex PCR assay. This immuneACCESS table, as held by TCRdb, lists in-frame sequences with V and J called but not all clones. Of the missing ones, under half trace to an unresolved V gene in checked studies; the others have no known cause. A total of some 70,000 clones appear in this sample, around 97% of them only once. The ten largest clones represent about 2.4% of the sample. The sample was PBMCs. The receptors were sampled from a man aged 18 to 29 in good health and CMV-seronegative.

The V gene is TRBV5-1, the J gene TRBJ1-1, with D tentatively TRBD1 (6 bases). CDR1 is SGHRS, CDR2 YFSETQ, per germline. The CDR3 totals 12 residues. Trimming shortened V by 2 bases and J by 7 bases, and 9 bases separated the two germline ends. The CDR3 loop reads CASSFGTNEAFF. The CDR3 DNA follows: TGCGCCAGCAGCTTCGGGACAAATGAAGCTTTCTTT. Looking up the rest from reference TRBV5-1 and TRBJ1-1 gives the full variable domain: KAGVTQTPRYLIKTRGQQVTLSCSPISGHRSVSWYQQTPGQGLQFLFEYFSETQRNKGNFPGRFSGRQFSNSRSEMNVSTLELGDSALYLCASSFGTNEAFFGQGTRLTVV.

This clone was observed once. The V and J genes are TRBV5-8 and TRBJ2-7; 7 nucleotides line up with TRBD1. Germline V CDR1 and CDR2: SGHTS, YDEGEE. V was clipped by 4 bases and J by 3 bases; unmatched bases: 10. The CDR3 consists of 15 residues. CDR3 sequence (DNA): TGTGCCAGCAGCCCCCGGGGACAGAGCCACTACGAGCAGTACTTC. Translated: CASSPRGQSHYEQYF.

The CDR3 loop reads CASASWRAGNTGELFF. The CDR3 DNA sequence: TGTGCCAGCGCCTCGTGGCGGGCAGGGAACACCGGGGAGCTGTTTTTT. This chain uses TRBV13 with TRBJ2-2, with TRBD2 as a possible D gene (5 bases). Germline loops: CDR1 PRHDT, CDR2 FYEKMQ (reference sequence). Deletions cut 8 bases from V and 1 base from J, with 17 bases between. The CDR3 length is 16 residues. Full variable domain (remainder filled in from reference TRBV13 and TRBJ2-2): AAGVIQSPRHLIKEKRETATLKCYPIPRHDTVYWYQQGPGQDPQFLISFYEKMQSDKGSIPDRFSAQQFSDYHSELNMSSLELGDSALYFCASASWRAGNTGELFFGEGSRLTVL.

The chain employs TRBV9 and TRBJ2-5, with a tentative D call TRBD2 (5 bases). This CDR3 comprises 13 residues. Deletions cut 3 bases from V and 2 bases from J, with 8 bases between. Germline values: CDR1 SGDLS, CDR2 YYNGEE. The CDR3 sequence: CASSAGLQETQYF. As DNA, the CDR3 is TGTGCCAGCAGCGCCGGACTTCAAGAGACCCAGTACTTC.

The rearrangement links TRBV9 to TRBJ2-4; 7 bases line up with TRBD2. Germline assignment: CDR1 SGDLS and CDR2 YYNGEE. J lost 5 bases, V lost 3 bases, and 5 bases had no gene match. This CDR3 has 14 residues. Written as DNA, the CDR3 is TGTGCCAGCAGCGGGGGGGACTACCAAAACATTCAGTACTTC. Protein sequence: CASSGGDYQNIQYF.

The chain carries TRBV10-3 and TRBJ2-3, with D perhaps TRBD2 (5 bases). Germline lookup yields CDR1 ENHRY and CDR2 SYGVKD. This CDR3 comprises 17 residues. The germline V and J ends were trimmed by 0 bases and 1 base, with 14 bases remaining between them. The CDR3 is CAISESLGLARTDTQYF. The CDR3 DNA is TGTGCCATCAGTGAGTCGCTTGGGCTAGCTCGCACAGATACGCAGTATTTT.

The chain carries TRBV2 and TRBJ2-1; TRBD2 aligns across 8 bases. The germline V gene has CDR1 SNHLY and CDR2 FYNNEI. There are 11 residues in the CDR3. The V and J ends lost 8 bases and 6 bases, in that order; junction bases with no gene match: 0. The CDR3 sequence is CASGTSNEQFF. CDR3 nucleotide sequence: TGTGCCAGCGGGACTAGCAATGAGCAGTTCTTC.

The chain uses TRBV6-5 and TRBJ2-1; D is ambiguous. This CDR3 comprises 13 residues. Germline loops: CDR1 MNHEY, CDR2 SVGAGI. The V gene lost 0 bases and the J gene lost 4 bases, with 4 bases spanning the gap. The CDR3 loop is CASSYSSYNEQFF. DNA for the CDR3: TGTGCCAGCAGTTACTCCTCGTACAATGAGCAGTTCTTC.

The chain uses TRBV6-6 and TRBJ1-1; D ambiguous. Germline V gives CDR1 MNHNY, CDR2 SVGAGI (reference sequence). The CDR3 runs to 9 residues. V lost 7 bases, J lost 8 bases, and 5 bases lay in between. CDR3 residues: CASTEEAFF. CDR3 coding DNA: TGTGCCAGCACGGAGGAAGCTTTCTTT.

This chain links TRBV27 with TRBJ1-1; no clear D gene. The CDR3 runs to 13 residues. With 0 bases removed from V and 3 bases from J, the gap between germline ends came to 5 bases. Looked up from germline, CDR1 is MNHEY and CDR2 is SMNVEV (reference sequence). The CDR3 loop reads CASSLSRDTEAFF. For the CDR3, the DNA is TGTGCCAGCAGTTTATCTCGGGACACTGAAGCTTTCTTT.

The chain joins TRBV9 to TRBJ2-2; D perhaps matches TRBD2 (6 bases). There are 15 residues in the CDR3. V was cut by 0 bases and J by 2 bases, with 8 bases left in between. Germline loops: CDR1 SGDLS, CDR2 YYNGEE. The CDR3 loop reads CASSVGGANTGELFF. CDR3 DNA: TGTGCCAGCAGCGTAGGCGGGGCTAACACCGGGGAGCTGTTTTTT.

This clone was detected only once. CDR3 sequence: CASSDVAGIYGYTF. The CDR3 nucleotides read TGTGCCAGCAGTGACGTGGCGGGAATCTATGGCTACACCTTC. The genes are TRBV6-1 and TRBJ1-2; D gene uncertain. CDR1 MNHNS and CDR2 SASEGT come from the germline V gene. This CDR3 is built from 14 residues. Trimming took off 3 bases at V and 4 bases at J, with 12 bases between the two ends.

The chain employs TRBV7-8 and TRBJ2-2; weak D call: TRBD1 (5 bases). Germline loops: CDR1 SGHVS, CDR2 FQNEAQ. V was trimmed by 5 bases and J by 0 bases, leaving 19 bases between them. This CDR3 contains 18 residues. CDR3 protein: CASSPRRVFAANTGELFF. In nucleotides, the CDR3 is TGTGCCAGCAGCCCCCGCAGGGTCTTTGCGGCGAACACCGGGGAGCTGTTTTTT.

The chain is built from TRBV2 and TRBJ1-5; 9 nucleotides line up with TRBD1. This CDR3 is 14 amino acids long. Trimming cost V 3 bases and J 5 bases; bases outside gene matches: 2. The germline V gene encodes CDR1 SNHLY and CDR2 FYNNEI. CDR3 bases: TGTGCCAGCAGTGACCGGACAGGGGATCAGCCCCAGCATTTT. The encoded protein is CASSDRTGDQPQHF. Based on the CDR3 plus reference TRBV2 and TRBJ1-5, the full variable domain is EPEVTQTPSHQVTQMGQEVILRCVPISNHLYFYWYRQILGQKVEFLVSFYNNEISEKSEIFDDQFSVERPDGSNFTLKIRSTKLEDSAMYFCASSDRTGDQPQHFGDGTRLSIL.

The chain carries TRBV9 and TRBJ2-3; 8 bases line up with TRBD1. The CDR3 totals 16 residues. Trimming cost V 3 bases and J 3 bases; bases outside gene matches: 9. The germline V gene encodes CDR1 SGDLS and CDR2 YYNGEE. In nucleotides, the CDR3 is TGTGCCAGCAGCGCGCTCCAGGGGGCTATGACAGATACGCAGTATTTT. Encoded protein: CASSALQGAMTDTQYF.

The chain combines TRBV6-5 with TRBJ2-7, with D maybe TRBD1 (6 bases). CDR1 MNHEY and CDR2 SVGAGI come from the germline V gene. The CDR3 loop spans 14 amino acids. The V gene lost 5 bases and the J gene lost 2 bases, with 13 bases spanning the gap. CDR3 bases: TGTGCCAGCAGTCAAAACAGGGAGCCCTACGAGCAGTACTTC. Translation: CASSQNREPYEQYF.

This chain links TRBV19 with TRBJ1-2, with TRBD1 as a possible D gene (6 bases). Germline V gene sequence: CDR1 LNHDA, CDR2 SQIVND (reference sequence). This CDR3 spans 17 amino acids. V gave up 5 bases and J gave up 4 bases, with 23 bases separating them. In DNA, the CDR3 is TGTGCCAGTAGTGCTCCCCCGGGACACCGAAACCCCTATGGCTACACCTTC. Its protein is CASSAPPGHRNPYGYTF.

The chain links TRBV5-1 to TRBJ1-1, with D tentatively TRBD1 (5 bases). This CDR3 is built from 15 residues. V was trimmed by 0 bases and J by 0 bases, leaving 9 bases between them. From germline, CDR1 is SGHRS and CDR2 YFSETQ. The CDR3 sequence: CASSLVGGVNTEAFF. The CDR3 DNA is TGCGCCAGCAGCTTGGTCGGGGGGGTGAACACTGAAGCTTTCTTT.

The rearrangement joins TRBV6-6 to TRBJ1-1; no reliable D call. Germline values: CDR1 MNHNY, CDR2 SVGAGI (reference sequence). This CDR3 is 14 amino acids long. Trimming stripped 0 bases from V and 1 base from J, with 6 bases between. The CDR3 is CASSYSTGNTEAFF. The CDR3 DNA reads as TGTGCCAGCAGTTACTCTACCGGGAACACTGAAGCTTTCTTT.

The chain is built from TRBV10-2 and TRBJ1-1, with a possible D match to TRBD1 (5 bases). This CDR3 region has 14 residues. V lost 3 bases and J 3 bases, leaving 11 bases between the germline ends. Looked up from germline, CDR1 is WSHSY and CDR2 is SAAADI. The CDR3 DNA reads as TGCGCCAGCAGTGAAATGATAGGGGACACTGAAGCTTTCTTT. Protein product: CASSEMIGDTEAFF.

This chain links TRBV7-9 with TRBJ2-1, with 13 nucleotides matching TRBD2. This CDR3 spans 17 amino acids. Germline values: CDR1 SEHNR, CDR2 FQNEAQ (reference sequence). V shed 1 base, J shed 2 bases, and the junction held 2 bases outside the gene matches. DNA of the CDR3: TGTGCCAGCAGCTTAGATACTAGCGGGAGGGCCTACAATGAGCAGTTCTTC. This sequence encodes CASSLDTSGRAYNEQFF.

This clone appeared once. The chain links TRBV5-1 to TRBJ2-2; 10 bases match TRBD2. The germline V gene has CDR1 SGHRS and CDR2 YFSETQ. Trimming took 1 base from V and 6 from J; bases not matched to a gene: 6. CDR3 length: 16 amino acids. CDR3 loop: CASSLKASGSAGELFF. CDR3 sequence (DNA): TGCGCCAGCAGCTTGAAGGCTAGCGGGAGTGCCGGGGAGCTGTTTTTT.